This T cell receptor (beta chain) was sequenced for a study of blood T cell repertoires in COVID-19. Turning to the study itself: PBMCs, B-cell-depleted T cells, or T cells were the source of the cDNA or gDNA that made up the material.

The table came from immunoSEQ multiplex PCR; TCRdb's copy has only in-frame clones and leaves some out. Here the sample spans a few hundred thousand clones, approximately 88% being singletons. The CDR3 sequence is 15 residues long. V dropped 2 bases and J dropped 0 bases, with 9 bases sitting between them. Per germline, CDR1 SGDLS and CDR2 YYNGEE. Study members were between roughly 18 and 100 years old and lived in 24 US regions. Assignments of participants to cohorts depended upon their own reported clinical history. Before being deemed recovered, Cohort 3 donors had two negative PCRs, clearance, or symptom resolution.

J is TRBJ2-1 and V is TRBV9; D not resolved. The sample taken for sequencing was PBMCs or T cells enriched from blood (not recorded which). The clonotype comes from a young woman who had recovered from COVID-19. The CDR3: CASSVFSLSYNEQFF. The CDR3, as DNA: TGTGCCAGCAGCGTCTTTAGTCTCTCCTACAATGAGCAGTTCTTC.